A selection of T cell receptor beta chains follows, all from one sample in a study of shared clonotypes between healthy human individuals. Profiling relied on immunoSEQ multiplex PCR, and the TCRdb table lists in-frame clones only, not all of them. This sample has 400,000 to 600,000 clones, with about 85% found just once. The sample taken for sequencing was PBMCs. These receptors originate from a woman in her forties in good health. Some clones in this sample may be carry-over from other donors' samples. Each CDR3 is given with its conserved first and last residue. A D gene is named only where the DNA matches it firmly. Where a row states a size, it is once, few, many or the class of an expanded clone; other rows omit it.

V gene,clone size,D gene,J gene,CDR3 protein,CDR3 DNA
TRBV5-6,.,TRBD2,TRBJ2-4,CASSLTSGAKNIQYF,TGTGCCAGCAGCCTGACTAGCGGAGCCAAAAACATTCAGTACTTC
TRBV18,once,TRBD2,TRBJ2-1,CASSPSGTSYQVEQFF,TGTGCCAGCTCACCGTCCGGGACTAGTTATCAGGTTGAGCAGTTCTTC
TRBV7-9,.,.,TRBJ1-1,CASSLGLMNTEAFF,TGTGCCAGCAGCTTAGGGCTTATGAACACTGAAGCTTTCTTT
TRBV2,.,.,TRBJ2-1,CASRTLWEVEQFF,TGTGCCAGCAGAACCCTCTGGGAGGTTGAGCAGTTCTTC
TRBV7-9,few,.,TRBJ1-1,CASSPATGRGTEAFF,TGTGCCAGCAGCCCGGCAACGGGGAGGGGGACTGAAGCTTTCTTT
TRBV5-1,.,.,TRBJ2-7,CASSLGFTYEQYF,TGCGCCAGCAGTCTGGGTTTCACCTACGAGCAGTACTTC
TRBV27,once,TRBD2,TRBJ2-3,CASSLPPASGRTDTQYF,TGTGCCAGCAGTTTACCCCCGGCTAGCGGGAGGACAGATACGCAGTATTTT
TRBV11-2,.,.,TRBJ2-1,CASSPGGQNSYNEQFF,TGTGCCAGCAGCCCCGGGGGGCAAAACTCCTACAATGAGCAGTTCTTC
TRBV5-6,.,TRBD2,TRBJ2-3,CASSLGLAGDTDTQYF,TGTGCCAGCAGCCTCGGACTAGCGGGAGACACAGATACGCAGTATTTT
TRBV19,once,TRBD1,TRBJ2-2,CASSPAQGAYTGELFF,TGTGCCAGTAGTCCCGCACAGGGGGCGTACACCGGGGAGCTGTTTTTT
TRBV6-5,few,TRBD2,TRBJ2-1,CASSYRGGYEQFF,TGTGCCAGCAGTTACCGGGGGGGCTATGAGCAGTTCTTC
TRBV18,.,.,TRBJ2-3,CASSSGADTQYF,TGTGCCAGCTCGTCAGGAGCAGATACGCAGTATTTT
TRBV28,once,TRBD1,TRBJ1-2,CASSSPGQGSGYYGYTF,TGTGCCAGCAGCTCCCCGGGACAGGGGTCGGGGTACTATGGCTACACCTTC
TRBV7-9,.,.,TRBJ2-7,CASSLRIPYEQYF,TGTGCCAGCAGCTTAAGGATCCCCTACGAGCAGTACTTC
TRBV27,.,TRBD1,TRBJ1-1,CASRQGRGAFF,TGTGCCAGCAGGCAGGGCAGGGGGGCTTTCTTT
TRBV2,.,.,TRBJ1-1,CASSNSMNTEAFF,TGTGCCAGCAGTAACTCCATGAACACTGAAGCTTTCTTT
TRBV11-3,.,.,TRBJ1-2,CASSLGLTPTDYGYTF,TGTGCCAGCAGCCTCGGACTGACCCCTACCGATTATGGCTACACCTTC
TRBV5-6,.,.,TRBJ2-6,CASSFPAGANVLTF,TGTGCCAGCAGCTTCCCGGCTGGGGCCAACGTCCTGACTTTC
TRBV10-3,.,TRBD1,TRBJ2-7,CAISPGTVYEQYF,TGTGCCATCAGCCCCGGGACAGTCTACGAGCAGTACTTC
TRBV4-1,.,TRBD2,TRBJ2-3,CASSPGASGMADTQYF,TGCGCCAGCAGCCCGGGGGCTAGCGGGATGGCAGATACGCAGTATTTT
TRBV7-8,once,TRBD1,TRBJ1-5,CASSPKTGDQPQHF,TGTGCCAGCAGCCCCAAAACAGGGGATCAGCCCCAGCATTTT
TRBV18,.,.,TRBJ1-3,CASSPRTTPGNTIYF,TGTGCCAGCTCACCAAGGACTACGCCCGGAAACACCATATATTTT
TRBV9,.,.,TRBJ2-2,CASSAPRTAELFF,TGTGCCAGCAGCGCCCCGCGGACAGCGGAGCTGTTTTTT
TRBV18,.,TRBD1,TRBJ2-1,CASSTGTGANEQFF,TGTGCCAGCTCAACCGGGACAGGCGCTAATGAGCAGTTCTTC
TRBV19,.,.,TRBJ1-3,CASSTSRVGSGNTIYF,TGTGCCAGTAGTACGAGCCGTGTGGGTTCTGGAAACACCATATATTTT
TRBV7-9,few,TRBD1,TRBJ2-7,CASSSYDRGNEQYF,TGTGCCAGCAGCTCATACGACAGGGGAAACGAGCAGTACTTC
TRBV7-2,.,.,TRBJ2-2,CASSSVANTGELFF,TGTGCCAGCAGCTCGGTCGCGAACACCGGGGAGCTGTTTTTT
TRBV5-1,few,.,TRBJ1-4,CASSLQENEKLFF,TGCGCCAGCAGCTTACAGGAAAATGAAAAACTGTTTTTT
TRBV28,once,.,TRBJ2-7,CASSLNVALGEQYF,TGTGCCAGCAGCCTTAACGTGGCCCTAGGGGAGCAGTACTTC
TRBV11-2,.,TRBD1,TRBJ1-6,CASSTHRGDSPLHF,TGTGCCAGCAGCACCCACAGGGGTGATTCACCCCTCCACTTT
TRBV5-1,few,TRBD2,TRBJ2-7,CASSLTSGRYHEQYF,TGCGCCAGCAGCTTGACTAGCGGGAGATATCACGAGCAGTACTTC
TRBV9,once,TRBD2,TRBJ2-3,CASSASGANTDTQYF,TGTGCCAGCAGCGCTAGCGGAGCGAACACAGATACGCAGTATTTT
TRBV7-9,.,TRBD2,TRBJ2-7,CASSWTSGEQYF,TGTGCCAGCAGCTGGACTAGCGGCGAGCAGTACTTC
TRBV6-1,.,.,TRBJ1-2,CASSPVTVIYGYTF,TGTGCCAGCAGTCCCGTGACAGTGATCTATGGCTACACCTTC
TRBV11-2,.,TRBD1,TRBJ2-7,CASSLVVGTGMHEQYF,TGTGCCAGCAGCTTAGTCGTGGGGACAGGGATGCACGAGCAGTACTTC
TRBV11-2,.,.,TRBJ2-7,CASSLSGPTYEQYF,TGTGCCAGCAGCTTAAGCGGGCCTACCTACGAGCAGTACTTC
TRBV23-1,.,TRBD2,TRBJ2-7,CASSQLGLAYEQYF,TGCGCCAGCAGTCAATTGGGACTAGCCTACGAGCAGTACTTC
TRBV28,many,TRBD1,TRBJ2-7,CASSPPGTGRYEQYF,TGTGCCAGCAGTCCTCCCGGGACAGGGAGGTACGAGCAGTACTTC
TRBV7-6,once,TRBD1,TRBJ2-3,CASSLGGGLDTQYF,TGTGCCAGCAGCTTAGGAGGGGGCCTTGATACGCAGTATTTT
TRBV10-3,once,.,TRBJ2-1,CAISVQGVLGTEQFF,TGTGCCATCAGTGTTCAGGGTGTTCTGGGCACGGAGCAGTTCTTC
TRBV28,once,.,TRBJ1-6,CASGTNYNSPLHF,TGTGCGTCCGGGACAAACTATAATTCACCCCTCCACTTT
TRBV15,.,TRBD2,TRBJ2-7,CATSRDNRAGVNEQYF,TGTGCCACCAGCAGAGATAATCGAGCGGGAGTTAACGAGCAGTACTTC
TRBV5-4,.,.,TRBJ2-3,CASSSDTFSDTQYF,TGTGCCAGCAGCTCAGATACTTTCTCAGATACGCAGTATTTT
TRBV9,.,.,TRBJ2-5,CASSAESETQYF,TGTGCCAGCAGCGCAGAGTCGGAGACCCAGTACTTC
TRBV19,.,.,TRBJ1-5,CASSYPTNQPQHF,TGTGCCAGTAGTTACCCGACCAATCAGCCCCAGCATTTT
TRBV18,.,TRBD1,TRBJ2-5,CASSPRTGDDETQYF,TGTGCCAGCTCACCCCGGACAGGGGATGACGAGACCCAGTACTTC
TRBV7-7,few,.,TRBJ2-5,CASSVGGTRRTETQYF,TGTGCTAGCAGCGTAGGAGGGACCAGGAGGACAGAGACCCAGTACTTC
TRBV28,many,.,TRBJ1-1,CASSPPKMNTEAFF,TGTGCCAGCAGCCCCCCCAAGATGAACACTGAAGCTTTCTTT
TRBV7-2,few,TRBD2,TRBJ2-7,CASSLTREGPEQYF,TGTGCCAGCAGCTTAACGCGGGAGGGCCCCGAGCAGTACTTC
TRBV7-2,.,.,TRBJ1-1,CASSVPGRMNTEAFF,TGTGCCAGCAGCGTACCGGGGCGCATGAACACTGAAGCTTTCTTT
TRBV5-1,.,.,TRBJ2-7,CASSSLPGSSYEQYF,TGCGCCAGCAGTTCCCTTCCGGGTTCAAGCTACGAGCAGTACTTC
TRBV5-4,.,TRBD2,TRBJ2-7,CASSPSGSYSEQYF,TGTGCCAGCAGCCCAAGCGGGAGCTATTCCGAGCAGTACTTC
TRBV30,.,.,TRBJ2-5,CAWSVGLAETQYF,TGTGCCTGGAGTGTAGGATTAGCAGAGACCCAGTACTTC